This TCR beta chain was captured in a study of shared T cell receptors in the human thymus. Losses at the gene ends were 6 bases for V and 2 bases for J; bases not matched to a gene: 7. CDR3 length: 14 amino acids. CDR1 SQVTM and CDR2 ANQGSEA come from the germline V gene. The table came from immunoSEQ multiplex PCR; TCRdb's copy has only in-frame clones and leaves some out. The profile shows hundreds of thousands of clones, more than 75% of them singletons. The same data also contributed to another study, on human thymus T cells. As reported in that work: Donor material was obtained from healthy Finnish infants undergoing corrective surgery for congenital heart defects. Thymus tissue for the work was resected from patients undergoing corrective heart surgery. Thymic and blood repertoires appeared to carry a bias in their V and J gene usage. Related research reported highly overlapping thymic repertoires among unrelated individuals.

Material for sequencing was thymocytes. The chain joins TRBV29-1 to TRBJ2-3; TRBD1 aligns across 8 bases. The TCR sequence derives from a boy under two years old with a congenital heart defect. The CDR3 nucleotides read TGCAGCGTCCAAGGACAGGGATTCACAGATACGCAGTATTTT. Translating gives CSVQGQGFTDTQYF.